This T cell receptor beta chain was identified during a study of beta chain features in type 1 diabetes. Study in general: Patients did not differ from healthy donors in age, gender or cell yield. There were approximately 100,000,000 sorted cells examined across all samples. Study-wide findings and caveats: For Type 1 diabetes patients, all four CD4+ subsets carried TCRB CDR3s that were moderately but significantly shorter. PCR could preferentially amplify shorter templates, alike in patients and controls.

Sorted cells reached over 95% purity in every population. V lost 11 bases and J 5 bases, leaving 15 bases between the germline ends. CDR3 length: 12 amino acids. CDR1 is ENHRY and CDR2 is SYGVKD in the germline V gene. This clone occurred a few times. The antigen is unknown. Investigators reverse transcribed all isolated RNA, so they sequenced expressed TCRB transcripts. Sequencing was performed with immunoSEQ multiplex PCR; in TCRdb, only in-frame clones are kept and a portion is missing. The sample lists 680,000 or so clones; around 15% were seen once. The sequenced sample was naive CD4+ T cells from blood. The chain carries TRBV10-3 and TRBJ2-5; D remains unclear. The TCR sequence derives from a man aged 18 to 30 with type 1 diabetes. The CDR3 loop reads CASSGPSETQYF. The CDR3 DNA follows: TGTGCCTCCTCTGGGCCCTCGGAGACCCAGTACTTC.